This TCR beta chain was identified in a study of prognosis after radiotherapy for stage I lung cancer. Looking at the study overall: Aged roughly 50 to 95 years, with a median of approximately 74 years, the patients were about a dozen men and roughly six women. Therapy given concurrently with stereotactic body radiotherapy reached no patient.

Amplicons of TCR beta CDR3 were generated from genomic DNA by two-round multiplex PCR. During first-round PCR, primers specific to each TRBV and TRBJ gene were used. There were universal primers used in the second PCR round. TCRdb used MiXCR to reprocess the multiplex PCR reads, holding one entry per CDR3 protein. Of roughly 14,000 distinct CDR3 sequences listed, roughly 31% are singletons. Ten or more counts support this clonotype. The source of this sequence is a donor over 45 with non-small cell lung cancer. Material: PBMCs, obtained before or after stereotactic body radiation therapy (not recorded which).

This CDR3 reads CATSLDRGVVGYTF. CDR3 in DNA: TGTGCCACCAGCCTAGACAGGGGAGTCGTCGGCTACACCTTC. The chain has TRBV15 and TRBJ1-2; 8 bases are shared with TRBD1. V lost 5 bases, J lost 8 bases, and 10 bases stayed unmatched. Germline V gene sequence: CDR1 LNHNV, CDR2 YYDKDF (reference sequence). The CDR3 is 14 residues long.